These 9 T cell receptor beta chains originate from one sample sequenced in a study of control samples from healthy donors and cancer patients. TCRdb's copy holds only in-frame clones and misses some; the assay was immunoSEQ multiplex PCR. This table has about 79,000 clones, under 95% appearing once. Specimen: PBMCs. These receptors were taken from a woman in her thirties or forties with lung cancer.

V usage is TRBV5-1 and J usage is TRBJ1-4; TRBD1 matches 7 bases. Germline CDR1 and CDR2: SGHRS and YFSETQ. There are 14 residues in the CDR3. The V and J ends lost 2 bases and 8 bases, in that order; junction bases with no gene match: 6. As DNA, the CDR3 is TGCGCCAGCAGCTTCCAGGGGGTTGGAGAAAAACTGTTTTTT. Its protein is CASSFQGVGEKLFF. The variable domain in full, with the rest retrieved from reference TRBV5-1 and TRBJ1-4, is KAGVTQTPRYLIKTRGQQVTLSCSPISGHRSVSWYQQTPGQGLQFLFEYFSETQRNKGNFPGRFSGRQFSNSRSEMNVSTLELGDSALYLCASSFQGVGEKLFFGSGTQLSVL.

The chain is built from TRBV29-1 and TRBJ1-4; 8 positions match TRBD1. This CDR3 is 14 amino acids long. The germline CDR1 and CDR2 sequences are SQVTM and ANQGSEA. Losses at the gene ends were 7 bases for V and 8 bases for J; bases not matched to a gene: 12. CDR3 nucleotides: TGCAGCGCTGCCTCTGCCAGGGGGCCGGAAAAACTGTTTTTT. Translated: CSAASARGPEKLFF.

The gene calls are TRBV18 and TRBJ1-1; perhaps TRBD1 as D (6 bases). The CDR3 covers 14 residues. Germline V gene sequence: CDR1 KGHSH, CDR2 LQKENI. Trimming removed 4 bases from V and 1 base from J, with 10 bases in between. The CDR3: CASSRDNTNTEAFF. The CDR3 DNA sequence: TGTGCCAGCTCACGGGACAATACGAACACTGAAGCTTTCTTT. Filled out from reference TRBV18 and TRBJ1-1, the complete variable domain reads NAGVMQNPRHLVRRRGQEARLRCSPMKGHSHVYWYRQLPEEGLKFMVYLQKENIIDESGMPKERFSAEFPKEGPSILRIQQVVRGDSAAYFCASSRDNTNTEAFFGQGTRLTVV.

The chain recombines TRBV10-1 with TRBJ2-3; 9 nucleotides line up with TRBD2. V lost 3 bases and J lost 5; bases outside the gene matches: 3. The CDR3 consists of 14 residues. Looked up from germline, CDR1 is WNHNN and CDR2 is SYGVQD (reference sequence). This CDR3 is CASSDSGGLDTQYF. CDR3 in DNA: TGCGCCAGCAGTGATAGCGGGGGACTAGATACGCAGTATTTT.

The chain combines TRBV4-1 with TRBJ1-5; tentatively, D is TRBD1 (6 bases). Germline V gives CDR1 MGHRA, CDR2 YSYEKL. The CDR3 runs to 18 residues. Trimming pared 2 bases from V and 0 bases from J, leaving 17 bases between. The CDR3 sequence is CASSQPDGGGFSNQPQHF. The CDR3 coding sequence is TGCGCCAGCAGCCAACCCGACGGAGGGGGGTTTAGCAATCAGCCCCAGCATTTT.

The chain has TRBV21-1 and TRBJ2-1; the table assigns TRBD2, which was not confirmed against the DNA. TRBV21-1 is a known pseudogene. The CDR3 covers 16 residues. The CDR3 coding sequence is TGTGCCAGCAGCGGGGAAACCGGGGGGGCGGACAATGAGCAGTTCTTC. Its protein product is CASSGETGGADNEQFF.

This chain connects TRBV2 to TRBJ1-2, with TRBD1 matching over 8 bases. CDR3 length: 13 residues. CDR1 SNHLY and CDR2 FYNNEI come from the germline V gene. The DNA for the CDR3 is TGTGGGGGGGACAGGTTAGCTAACTATGGCTACACCTTC. As protein: CGGDRLANYGYTF.

This chain connects TRBV10-3 to TRBJ1-5; 7 positions agree with TRBD1. From germline, CDR1 is ENHRY and CDR2 SYGVKD. This CDR3 region has 15 residues. J gave up 0 bases and V 8 bases, and 7 bases lay outside the gene matches. CDR3 sequence reads: CAIGTGDYSNQPQHF. CDR3 nucleotides: TGTGCCATCGGCACAGGGGATTATAGCAATCAGCCCCAGCATTTT.

The chain is built from TRBV11-2 and TRBJ2-2; TRBD2 agrees at 8 bases. The CDR3 is made up of 16 amino acids. V lost 0 bases to trimming and J lost 5 bases; unmatched junction nucleotides: 5. Germline-derived CDR1 and CDR2 are SGHAT and FQNNGV. CDR3 coding DNA: TGTGCCAGCAGCTTAGATACTAGCGGAGGGACCGGGGAGCTGTTTTTT. Its translation: CASSLDTSGGTGELFF.